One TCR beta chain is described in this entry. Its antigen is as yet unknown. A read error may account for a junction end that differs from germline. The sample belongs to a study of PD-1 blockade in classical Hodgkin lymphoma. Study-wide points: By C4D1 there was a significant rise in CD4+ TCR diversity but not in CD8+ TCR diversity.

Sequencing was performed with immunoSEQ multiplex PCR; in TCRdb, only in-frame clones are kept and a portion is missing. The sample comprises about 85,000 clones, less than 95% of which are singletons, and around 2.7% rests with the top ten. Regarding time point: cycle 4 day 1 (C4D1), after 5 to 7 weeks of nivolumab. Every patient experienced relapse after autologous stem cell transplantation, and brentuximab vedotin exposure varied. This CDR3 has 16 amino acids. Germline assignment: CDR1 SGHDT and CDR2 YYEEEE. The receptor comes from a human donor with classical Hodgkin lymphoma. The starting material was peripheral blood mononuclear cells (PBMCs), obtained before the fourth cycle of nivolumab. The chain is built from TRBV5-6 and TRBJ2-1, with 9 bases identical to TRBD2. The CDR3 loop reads CASSPTGTSSHNEQFF. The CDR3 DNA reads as TGTGCCAGCAGTCCGACCGGGACTAGCTCCCACAATGAGCAGTTCTTC.